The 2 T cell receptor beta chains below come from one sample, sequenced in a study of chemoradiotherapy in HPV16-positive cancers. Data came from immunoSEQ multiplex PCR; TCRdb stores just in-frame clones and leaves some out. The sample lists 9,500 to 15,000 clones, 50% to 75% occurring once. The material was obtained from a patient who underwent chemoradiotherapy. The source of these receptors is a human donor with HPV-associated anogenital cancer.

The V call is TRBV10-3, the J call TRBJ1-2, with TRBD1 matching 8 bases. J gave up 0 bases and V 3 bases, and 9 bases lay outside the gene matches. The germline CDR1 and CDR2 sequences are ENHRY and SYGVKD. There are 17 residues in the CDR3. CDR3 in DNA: TGTGCCATCAGTGACCCGGACAGGGCTCAAGCTAACTATGGCTACACCTTC. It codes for CAISDPDRAQANYGYTF.

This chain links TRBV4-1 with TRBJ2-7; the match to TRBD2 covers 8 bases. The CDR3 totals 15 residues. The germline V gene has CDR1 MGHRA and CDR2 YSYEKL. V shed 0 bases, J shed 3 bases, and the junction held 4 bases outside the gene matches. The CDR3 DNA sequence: TGCGCCAGCAGCCAAGATCAGGGACTAGGCTACGAGCAGTACTTC. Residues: CASSQDQGLGYEQYF.